This T cell receptor beta chain was found in a study of tumor-infiltrating lymphocytes in primary liver carcinoma. The study, taken as a whole, reports: A significantly higher top-250-clone fraction was recorded for tumors than for blood (p = 0.039). Overlap in tumor-adjacent and tumor-blood pairs fell below that of tumor region pairs.

Joint extraction of RNA and DNA used about 17-31 mg of bulk tissue that was unsorted. Regarding this clonotype: What it recognizes is unknown. One end of the junction varies from germline; a read error may be responsible.

In germline, CDR1 is MNHEY, CDR2 SVGEGT. This CDR3 is built from 13 residues. The template, about 540 ng total RNA, yielded TCR beta cDNA made with a constant-region primer. Three-round nested multiplex PCR performed with slightly modified ARM-PCR produced the TCR beta libraries. Forward primers for TRBV1-TRBV30 and a C-beta reverse primer served the first two PCR rounds, at 10 cycles each. TCRdb fed the multiplex PCR reads into MiXCR, producing one record per CDR3 protein. Of 24,000 or so distinct CDR3 sequences listed, more than 70% were seen once; the top ten hold under 35%. V gene TRBV6-2 or TRBV6-3 combines with J gene TRBJ1-5; D is uncertain. The material sequenced was liver tumor tissue from sampling region 5. Stated subset: tumor region T5, tumor centre. The TCR sequence derives from a woman aged 25 to 39 with primary liver carcinoma and hepatitis B virus infection. Here the CDR3 reads CASSYWDNQPQHF. The CDR3, as DNA: TGTGCCAGCAGTTACTGGGATAATCAACCCCAGCATTTT.